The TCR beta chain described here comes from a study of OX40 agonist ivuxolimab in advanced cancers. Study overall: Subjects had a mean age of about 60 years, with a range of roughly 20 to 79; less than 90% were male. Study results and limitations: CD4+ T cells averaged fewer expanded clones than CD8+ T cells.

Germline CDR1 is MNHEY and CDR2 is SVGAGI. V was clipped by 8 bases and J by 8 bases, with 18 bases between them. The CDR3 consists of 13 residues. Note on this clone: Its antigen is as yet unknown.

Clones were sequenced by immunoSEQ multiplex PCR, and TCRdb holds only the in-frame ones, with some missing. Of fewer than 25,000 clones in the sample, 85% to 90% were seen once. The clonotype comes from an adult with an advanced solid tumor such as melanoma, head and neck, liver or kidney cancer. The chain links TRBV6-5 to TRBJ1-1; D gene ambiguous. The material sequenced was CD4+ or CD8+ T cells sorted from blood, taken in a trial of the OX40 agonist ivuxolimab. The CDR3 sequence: CASRLTVSSEAFF. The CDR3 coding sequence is TGTGCCAGCCGCTTGACCGTTTCAAGCGAAGCTTTCTTT.